Listed here are 31 T cell receptor beta chains from one sample, sequenced in a study of prognosis after radiotherapy for stage I lung cancer. Multiplex PCR, run in two rounds, amplified TCR beta CDR3 from genomic DNA. Primers specific to each TRBV and TRBJ gene were used in first-round PCR. Via MiXCR, TCRdb re-called the multiplex PCR reads, giving one row per CDR3 protein. The top ten hold around 57% of the sample, which has approximately 23,000 distinct CDR3 sequences, roughly 37% seen once. This material consisted of PBMCs, taken before or after stereotactic body radiation therapy (not recorded which). These receptors all come from a donor of 50 years or more with non-small cell lung cancer.

The table lists this clonotype with a count of one. The chain combines TRBV7-2 with TRBJ2-2; D gene unclear. Germline V gene sequence: CDR1 SGHTA, CDR2 FQGNSA. CDR3 length: 15 residues. V lost 5 bases, J lost 7 bases, and 17 bases lay in between. This CDR3 reads CASSPYTGLGGELFF. Here the CDR3 DNA reads TGTGCCAGCAGCCCCTACACCGGGTTGGGCGGGGAGCTGTTTTTT. The full variable domain, its missing parts supplied by reference TRBV7-2 and TRBJ2-2, is GAGVSQSPSNKVTEKGKDVELRCDPISGHTALYWYRQSLGQGLEFLIYFQGNSAPDKSGLPSDRFSAERTGGSVSTLTIQRTQQEDSAVYLCASSPYTGLGGELFFGEGSRLTVL.

This clonotype came up once. The genes are TRBV6-2 or TRBV6-3 and TRBJ1-1; 8 bases agree with TRBD1. The CDR3 is 16 residues long. After removal of 4 bases from V and 0 bases from J, the junction contained 7 bases not matched to a gene. The germline V gene encodes CDR1 MNHEY and CDR2 SVGEGT. CDR3 loop: CASSSRTGPMNTEAFF. In nucleotides, the CDR3 is TGTGCCAGCAGTTCGAGGACAGGGCCCATGAACACTGAAGCTTTCTTT.

By its share, this clonotype is medium-sized (0.01 to 0.1%). The chain carries TRBV6-2 or TRBV6-3 and TRBJ2-1; 11 positions agree with TRBD2. Germline CDR1 reads MNHEY; CDR2 reads SVGEGT. The length of the CDR3 is 15 residues. The trim removed 4 bases at V and 7 bases at J, leaving 6 bases unmatched. CDR3 sequence (DNA): TGTGCCAGCAGTTGGGGGGGGACTAGCGGAAATGAGCAGTTCTTC. It codes for CASSWGGTSGNEQFF.

On this clonotype itself: This likely stems from a read error, as it lies one base from a far larger clone. This rearrangement joins TRBV11-3 to TRBJ1-2; 8 nucleotides line up with TRBD1. CDR1 and CDR2 (germline): SGHNT, YENEEA. The V and J ends lost 5 bases and 9 bases, in that order; junction bases with no gene match: 11. The CDR3 contains 14 residues. The CDR3 reads CASSPRTGRSCYTF. The DNA of the CDR3 is TGTGCCAGCAGCCCCCGGACAGGGAGAAGTTGCTACACCTTC. The full variable domain, in which reference TRBV11-3 and TRBJ1-2 provide the parts outside the CDR3, is EAGVVQSPRYKIIEKKQPVAFWCNPISGHNTLYWYLQNLGQGPELLIRYENEEAVDDSQLPKDRFSAERLKGVDSTLKIQPAELGDSAVYLCASSPRTGRSCYTFGSGTRLTVV.

For this clonotype: The germline gene is not matched at one end of the junction; a read error may be the cause. The chain links TRBV24-1 to TRBJ2-2; weak D call: TRBD2 (5 bases). The germline gives CDR1 KGHDR, CDR2 SFDVKD. The CDR3 covers 14 residues. CDR3 in DNA: TGTGCCACCAGTGATCTACATCTGGCCGGGGAGTTGTTTTTT. Its protein product is CATSDLHLAGELFF.

This clonotype was recorded many times. The V gene is TRBV27, the J gene TRBJ2-3; D may be TRBD2 (6 bases). V lost 5 bases and J 0 bases, leaving 18 bases between the germline ends. The germline gives CDR1 MNHEY, CDR2 SMNVEV (reference sequence). The CDR3 consists of 17 residues. The CDR3 loop is CASSPASPGRSTDTQYF. The CDR3 DNA reads as TGTGCCAGCAGTCCCGCCTCCCCAGGGAGGAGCACAGATACGCAGTATTTT.

The rearrangement uses TRBV14 and TRBJ1-1; tentatively, D is TRBD1 (6 bases). Per germline, CDR1 SGHDN and CDR2 FVKESK. The V end lost 4 bases, the J end lost 4 bases, and 22 bases lay between the germline ends. The CDR3 extends over 17 amino acids. The CDR3 here is CASSRRGGGLGGTEAFF. The CDR3, as DNA: TGTGCCAGCAGCCGAAGGGGGGGGGGTCTGGGGGGCACTGAAGCTTTCTTT.

The gene calls are TRBV28 and TRBJ2-3; the match to TRBD1 covers 8 bases. J gave up 3 bases and V 5 bases, and 10 bases lay outside the gene matches. Germline CDR1 is MDHEN and CDR2 is SYDVKM. CDR3 length: 16 residues. This CDR3 is CASSPPTGVSTDTQYF. The CDR3 DNA reads TGTGCCAGCAGTCCTCCGACAGGGGTATCTACAGATACGCAGTATTTT.

Regarding this clonotype: A far larger clone differs by one base, so this is likely a read error. The J gene is TRBJ1-2, the V gene TRBV6-4; TRBD1 matches 7 bases. There are 13 residues in the CDR3. Germline V gene lookup returns CDR1 MRHNA and CDR2 SNTAGT. The CDR3 DNA sequence: TGTGCCAGCAGACCCGGGACAGACTATTGCTACACCTTC. Translating it yields CASRPGTDYCYTF.

This clonotype occurred many times. The J gene is TRBJ2-7, the V gene TRBV5-1; the D gene could be TRBD1 or TRBD2 (5 bases each). Per germline, CDR1 SGHRS and CDR2 YFSETQ. V dropped 0 bases and J dropped 6 bases, with 7 bases sitting between them. The CDR3 runs 12 residues. The CDR3 here is CASSLGGVEQYF. The CDR3, as DNA: TGCGCCAGCAGCTTGGGAGGGGTCGAGCAGTACTTC.

CDR3 residues: CASIPSCTEAFF. The DNA of the CDR3 is TGTGCCAGCATCCCGAGCTGCACTGAAGCTTTCTTT. This sequence joins TRBV7-8 and TRBJ1-1; D gene unclear. Germline V gene data show CDR1 as SGHVS and CDR2 as FQNEAQ. The V end was cut by 7 bases, the J end by 4 bases, with 10 bases between. This CDR3 spans 12 amino acids.

This clonotype showed up many times. The chain joins TRBV7-2 to TRBJ2-7; 9 positions match TRBD2. V was clipped by 2 bases and J by 3 bases; unmatched bases: 2. The CDR3 is made up of 14 amino acids. Germline V gene lookup returns CDR1 SGHTA and CDR2 FQGNSA. The DNA for the CDR3 is TGTGCCAGCAGCTTAACTAGCGGGCACTACGAGCAGTACTTC. Protein product: CASSLTSGHYEQYF.

This chain connects TRBV7-2 to TRBJ2-5; D is unresolved. The CDR3 totals 14 residues. The V end lost 7 bases, the J end lost 4 bases, and 16 bases lay between the germline ends. Germline V gene lookup returns CDR1 SGHTA and CDR2 FQGNSA. CDR3 in DNA: TGTGCCAGCACCGTTTCGGTACCTCGAGAGACCCAGTACTTC. Translation: CASTVSVPRETQYF.

This clonotype has ten or more counts. The chain employs TRBV7-6 and TRBJ2-3; 7 positions match TRBD2. This CDR3 is built from 17 residues. V shed 4 bases, J shed 6 bases, and the junction held 16 bases outside the gene matches. The germline V gene has CDR1 SGHVS and CDR2 FNYEAQ. CDR3 loop: CASSSYSGGDFGDTQYF. CDR3 DNA sequence: TGTGCCAGCAGCTCTTATTCGGGGGGAGATTTCGGGGATACGCAGTATTTT.

The chain carries TRBV25-1 and TRBJ1-5; D ambiguous. Germline V gene sequence: CDR1 MGHDK, CDR2 SYGVNS. The V and J ends lost 5 bases and 5 bases respectively, with 16 bases between them. CDR3 size: 15 residues. The CDR3 spells CASSTGLVRDQPQHF. The DNA of the CDR3 is TGTGCCAGCAGTACCGGACTGGTGCGGGATCAGCCCCAGCATTTT.

This clonotype has at least ten counts. The chain carries TRBV4-1 and TRBJ1-1, with a weak D call TRBD1 (5 bases). Germline V gives CDR1 MGHRA, CDR2 YSYEKL. The CDR3 totals 15 residues. V was cut by 0 bases and J by 5 bases, with 13 bases left in between. The CDR3 DNA reads as TGCGCCAGCAGCCAAGAAGGTCGGGGCAGGACTGAAGCTTTCTTT. It yields the protein CASSQEGRGRTEAFF.

There are many counts of this clonotype. V and J are TRBV6-4 and TRBJ1-1; no reliable D call. The CDR3 runs 14 residues. Germline CDR1 and CDR2: MRHNA and SNTAGT. V lost 6 bases to trimming and J lost 0 bases, with 11 bases between them. The CDR3 sequence: CASREGSMNTEAFF. DNA of the CDR3: TGTGCCAGCAGGGAGGGCTCTATGAACACTGAAGCTTTCTTT.

This clonotype was recorded many times. The chain employs TRBV5-1 and TRBJ2-6; 7 bases fit TRBD1. The junction had 0 bases not matched to a gene; V was cut back by 4 bases and J by 2 bases. Germline V CDR1 and CDR2: SGHRS, YFSETQ. The CDR3 is 14 amino acids. The CDR3 spells CASSTGAGANVLTF. The CDR3 DNA follows: TGCGCCAGCAGCACAGGGGCTGGGGCCAACGTCCTGACTTTC.

This clonotype was observed a handful of times. The chain couples TRBV5-4 to TRBJ2-2; D might be TRBD2 (5 bases). The V gene's germline CDR1 is SGHNT and CDR2 YYREEE (reference sequence). The CDR3 is 16 amino acids. With 4 bases removed from V and 1 base from J, the gap between germline ends came to 14 bases. DNA of the CDR3: TGTGCCAGCAGCAAGACTACGCTAGTGAACACCGGGGAGCTGTTTTTT. Protein product: CASSKTTLVNTGELFF.

This chain joins TRBV6-1 and TRBJ1-2; tentatively, D is TRBD1 (5 bases). This CDR3 comprises 15 residues. Trimming pared 5 bases from V and 4 bases from J, leaving 17 bases between. CDR1 MNHNS and CDR2 SASEGT come from the germline V gene. The CDR3 here is CASSQPSAGTYGYTF. The DNA for the CDR3 is TGTGCCAGCAGTCAACCCAGTGCAGGGACCTATGGCTACACCTTC.

The rearrangement joins TRBV12-3 or TRBV12-4 to TRBJ2-3; no firm D call. Trimming cost V 6 bases and J 3 bases, with 13 bases left between them. This CDR3 has 14 amino acids. The DNA of the CDR3 is TGTGCCAGCAGCCCCCTGGATCTAACAGATACGCAGTATTTT. This sequence encodes CASSPLDLTDTQYF.

This clonotype came up many times. This chain uses TRBV10-2 with TRBJ2-6; D is uncertain. Trimming stripped 3 bases from V and 0 bases from J, with 6 bases between. This CDR3 has 15 residues. Germline V gene data show CDR1 as WSHSY and CDR2 as SAAADI. For the CDR3, the DNA is TGCGCCAGCAGTGAAGGCGCCTCTGGGGCCAACGTCCTGACTTTC. Amino acids: CASSEGASGANVLTF.

This clonotype was found many times. The gene calls are TRBV20-1 and TRBJ1-2, with a possible D match to TRBD1 (6 bases). Germline CDR1 DFQATT, CDR2 SNEGSKA (reference sequence). The V end was cut by 6 bases, the J end by 6 bases, with 17 bases between. The CDR3 loop spans 13 amino acids. In DNA, the CDR3 is TGCAGTGCAGAGGCAGGACAGTCTGATGGCTACACCTTC. Protein sequence: CSAEAGQSDGYTF.

This clonotype has at least ten counts. The rearrangement joins TRBV2 to TRBJ2-3; D possibly corresponds to TRBD2 (5 bases). The CDR3 sequence is 13 residues long. Trimming took off 3 bases at V and 5 bases at J, with 9 bases between the two ends. Germline CDR1 SNHLY, CDR2 FYNNEI. The CDR3 DNA sequence: TGTGCCAGCAGTGACGGGATGGGAGATACGCAGTATTTT. It translates to CASSDGMGDTQYF.

Comment on this clonotype: A read error may be the cause here, since a much bigger clone is one base away. The rearrangement joins TRBV20-1 to TRBJ2-5; a weak D match, TRBD2 (6 bases). The CDR3 loop spans 15 amino acids. CDR1 is DFQATT and CDR2 is SNEGSKA in the germline V gene (reference sequence). The CDR3 coding sequence is TGCAGTGCTAGCTTACAGGAGGTGGGGGGAGAGACCAAGTACTTC. Amino acid sequence: CSASLQEVGGETKYF.

This clonotype was found many times. This chain joins TRBV6-2 or TRBV6-3 and TRBJ1-2; 11 bases agree with TRBD1. Germline V lookup: CDR1 MNHEY, CDR2 SVGEGT. This CDR3 has 13 amino acids. V lost 5 bases, J lost 8 bases, and 4 bases stayed unmatched. The CDR3 region has the DNA TGTGCCAGCAGTAGGGACAGGGGGGAAGGCTACACCTTC. This codes for CASSRDRGEGYTF.

The gene calls are TRBV5-4 and TRBJ2-3; TRBD2 aligns across 14 bases. The CDR3 is made up of 17 amino acids. V was pared by 6 bases and J by 4 bases, with 10 bases of the junction left unmatched. Germline V CDR1 and CDR2: SGHNT, YYREEE (reference sequence). CDR3 coding DNA: TGTGCCAGCAACTGGGGACTAGCGGGAGATTTATCAGATACGCAGTATTTT. It codes for CASNWGLAGDLSDTQYF.

This chain connects TRBV12-3 or TRBV12-4 to TRBJ2-1; the D gene could be TRBD1 or TRBD2 (5 bases each). V was pared by 3 bases and J by 7 bases, with 16 bases between. CDR3 length equals 15 residues. The CDR3 is CASSFVGDWGNEQFF. As DNA, the CDR3 is TGTGCCAGCAGTTTTGTAGGGGATTGGGGGAATGAGCAGTTCTTC.

This clonotype has ten or more counts. The chain uses TRBV5-4 and TRBJ2-2; 9 bases are shared with TRBD2. V dropped 4 bases and J dropped 5; count of bases not matched to a gene: 15. Germline CDR1 reads SGHNT; CDR2 reads YYREEE (reference sequence). This CDR3 is 18 amino acids long. The CDR3 DNA reads TGTGCCAGCAGCGTGGACCCCGTAGCGGGAGCTGGGACCGGGGAGCTGTTTTTT. Translating it yields CASSVDPVAGAGTGELFF.

In the case of this clonotype: A much larger clone sits a single nucleotide away, making a read error possible. The gene calls are TRBV5-8 and TRBJ2-1; 11 bases are shared with TRBD2. The CDR3 consists of 15 residues. Germline V gene data show CDR1 as SGHTS and CDR2 as YDEGEE. The CDR3 here is CASSRGTSGYDEQFF. CDR3 nucleotides: TGTGCCAGCAGCCGCGGGACTAGCGGCTACGATGAGCAGTTCTTC.

This clonotype was observed a few times. This likely came from a read error, as a far larger clone is one base away. The chain couples TRBV6-4 to TRBJ2-1, with D perhaps matching TRBD1 (6 bases). Trimming pared 6 bases from V and 2 bases from J, leaving 14 bases between. The germline V gene has CDR1 MRHNA and CDR2 SNTAGT. CDR3 length: 15 residues. The CDR3 sequence is CASRPRGRTYNEQFF. The CDR3 DNA reads TGTGCCAGCAGACCGAGGGGGAGAACCTACAATGAGCAGTTCTTC.